The 32 T cell receptor beta chains below come from one sample, sequenced in a study of cytomegalovirus exposure and HLA in healthy donors (dated by TCRdb to between 2016 and 2019). The library was produced with the immunoSEQ multiplex PCR assay. A mixture of 60 forward primers for TCR Vbeta segments and 13 reverse primers for TCR Jbeta segments was used in the multiplex PCR. Held by TCRdb, this immuneACCESS table contains in-frame sequences only and omits some clones. Under half of the omission traces to an unresolved V gene where checked; the cause of the rest is unknown. A total of 150,000 to 200,000 clones appear in this sample, just over 70% of them only once. The top ten constitute 4% to 5% of the sample. Sequencing was done on a sample of PBMCs. The receptors come from a man in his late teens or twenties in good health and CMV-seropositive.

The chain uses TRBV5-1 and TRBJ2-1; 7 bases map to TRBD2. The CDR3 is made up of 18 amino acids. Unmatched junction bases numbered 15, after V lost 3 bases and J lost 3 bases. Germline V gene data show CDR1 as SGHRS and CDR2 as YFSETQ. DNA for the CDR3: TGCGCCAGCAGCTCCCCCGTAGAGGGAAGCGGGAACTACAATGAGCAGTTCTTC. This encodes CASSSPVEGSGNYNEQFF.

The gene calls are TRBV7-3 and TRBJ2-2; D is perhaps TRBD1 (5 bases). Germline loops: CDR1 SGHTA, CDR2 FQGTGA. The V end was cut by 6 bases, the J end by 8 bases, with 13 bases between. The CDR3 has 13 amino acids. The CDR3 bases are TGTGCCAGCAGTTCAGGGTTTACGGGGGAGCTGTTTTTT. It is translated as CASSSGFTGELFF.

The chain couples TRBV7-2 to TRBJ1-1, with D unresolved. Germline values: CDR1 SGHTA, CDR2 FQGNSA. The CDR3 contains 15 residues. The V end lost 0 bases, the J end lost 4 bases, and 12 bases lay between the germline ends. DNA of the CDR3: TGTGCCAGCAGCTTAGCGGCGGGCCGGAGCACTGAAGCTTTCTTT. Residues: CASSLAAGRSTEAFF.

V is TRBV12-5 and J is TRBJ1-2; D gene ambiguous. Looked up from germline, CDR1 is LGHNT and CDR2 is FRNRAP. The CDR3 runs 14 residues. Trimming left V 7 bases short and J 4 bases short, with 16 bases between. The CDR3 is CASAPSGFSYGYTF. For the CDR3, the DNA is TGTGCTAGTGCGCCGAGCGGTTTCAGCTATGGCTACACCTTC.

The chain carries TRBV19 and TRBJ2-2, with D possibly being TRBD2 (6 bases). Trimming cost V 10 bases and J 5 bases, with 17 bases left between them. The CDR3 is made up of 14 amino acids. Germline V CDR1 and CDR2: LNHDA, SQIVND (reference sequence). The CDR3 sequence: CATLPAGRTGELFF. The CDR3, as DNA: TGTGCCACCCTTCCGGCAGGGAGGACCGGGGAGCTGTTTTTT.

The rearrangement links TRBV4-1 to TRBJ2-1, with 12 bases identical to TRBD2. Looked up from germline, CDR1 is MGHRA and CDR2 is YSYEKL. J lost 7 bases, V lost 4 bases, and 8 bases had no gene match. The CDR3 has 16 amino acids. For the CDR3, the DNA is TGCGCCAGCAGCCGGACTAGCGGGACTCCTGGTAATGAGCAGTTCTTC. This codes for CASSRTSGTPGNEQFF.

V usage is TRBV28 and J usage is TRBJ2-7; D may be TRBD2 (5 bases). The CDR3 extends over 14 amino acids. The germline gives CDR1 MDHEN, CDR2 SYDVKM. Trimming took off 2 bases at V and 6 bases at J, with 14 bases between the two ends. The CDR3 sequence: CASSLNRGMGEQYV. The CDR3 DNA reads as TGTGCCAGCAGTTTAAATAGAGGGATGGGCGAGCAGTACGTC.

This chain joins TRBV4-2 and TRBJ1-2; a weak D match, TRBD1 (5 bases). The V and J ends lost 1 base and 4 bases respectively, with 13 bases between them. The CDR3 extends over 15 amino acids. The V gene's germline CDR1 is LGHNA and CDR2 YNFKEQ. For the CDR3, the DNA is TGTGCCAGCAGCCAAGCTGCGGTGACAGCCTATGGCTACACCTTC. Translated, it gives CASSQAAVTAYGYTF.

This clone was observed a handful of times. The chain links TRBV29-1 to TRBJ2-1; D unresolved. Trimming removed 6 bases from V and 4 bases from J, with 13 bases in between. Germline CDR1 and CDR2: SQVTM and ANQGSEA. This CDR3 spans 13 amino acids. This CDR3 is CSVRMSRYNEQFF. CDR3 sequence (DNA): TGCAGCGTCCGTATGTCCAGATACAATGAGCAGTTCTTC.

The chain links TRBV7-8 to TRBJ2-7; 9 nucleotides align to TRBD2. Germline V gene data show CDR1 as SGHVS and CDR2 as FQNEAQ. J was trimmed by 2 bases and V by 5 bases; bases with no gene match: 7. The CDR3 covers 15 residues. The CDR3 DNA follows: TGTGCCAGCAGCCCGGCGGGGGGGGTCGCCTACGAGCAGTACGTC. Protein sequence: CASSPAGGVAYEQYV.

The chain couples TRBV18 to TRBJ2-3, with 10 bases matching TRBD1. Germline loops: CDR1 KGHSH, CDR2 LQKENI. This CDR3 has 15 amino acids. The V and J ends lost 0 bases and 7 bases, in that order; junction bases with no gene match: 4. CDR3 amino acids: CASSPPGQGGYTQYF. In DNA, the CDR3 is TGTGCCAGCTCACCACCAGGACAGGGGGGCTATACGCAGTATTTT. Supplemented by reference TRBV18 and TRBJ2-3, the full variable domain reads NAGVMQNPRHLVRRRGQEARLRCSPMKGHSHVYWYRQLPEEGLKFMVYLQKENIIDESGMPKERFSAEFPKEGPSILRIQQVVRGDSAAYFCASSPPGQGGYTQYFGPGTRLTVL.

This clone was observed a few times. V gene TRBV18 combines with J gene TRBJ1-1; D possibly corresponds to TRBD1 (5 bases). The CDR3 is made up of 12 amino acids. V lost 4 bases and J lost 8, with 11 bases in between. Germline CDR1 and CDR2: KGHSH and LQKENI. The CDR3 sequence is CASSLLTEEAFF. As DNA, the CDR3 is TGTGCCAGCTCACTATTGACAGAGGAAGCTTTCTTT.

V is TRBV5-1 and J is TRBJ2-3; D is perhaps TRBD2 (5 bases). Germline lookup yields CDR1 SGHRS and CDR2 YFSETQ. Trimming left V 5 bases short and J 1 base short, with 5 bases between. The CDR3 is 12 residues long. The CDR3 sequence is CASSSGTDTQYF. CDR3 coding DNA: TGCGCCAGCAGTAGCGGCACAGATACGCAGTATTTT.

This chain connects TRBV6-1 to TRBJ2-1, with D unresolved. This CDR3 is built from 10 residues. CDR1 is MNHNS and CDR2 is SASEGT in the germline V gene. V lost 4 bases, J lost 8 bases, and 3 bases lay in between. The CDR3 nucleotides are TGTGCCAGCAGTGCTTATGAGCAGTTCTTC. This translates into CASSAYEQFF.

This clone appeared once. The chain uses TRBV28 and TRBJ1-6, with D possibly TRBD1 on 6 matching bases. The CDR3 has 14 amino acids. V shed 1 base and J shed 7 bases, with 8 bases lying between them. The germline CDR1 and CDR2 sequences are MDHEN and SYDVKM. In nucleotides, the CDR3 is TGTGCCAGCAGTTTATCAGGGGTAAATTCACCCCTCCACTTT. Protein: CASSLSGVNSPLHF. Together with reference TRBV28 and TRBJ1-6, the CDR3 gives the full variable domain: DVKVTQSSRYLVKRTGEKVFLECVQDMDHENMFWYRQDPGLGLRLIYFSYDVKMKEKGDIPEGYSVSREKKERFSLILESASTNQTSMYLCASSLSGVNSPLHFGNGTRLTVT.

The V and J genes are TRBV7-9 and TRBJ1-1, with D perhaps TRBD1 (5 bases). Trimming took 0 bases from V and 5 from J, leaving 13 bases between them. The CDR3 is 15 amino acids. Germline-derived CDR1 and CDR2 are SEHNR and FQNEAQ (reference sequence). CDR3 nucleotide sequence: TGTGCCAGCAGCTTAGCCCGGGACCGGGGGACTGAAGCTTTCTTT. As protein: CASSLARDRGTEAFF. Combining the CDR3 with reference TRBV7-9 and TRBJ1-1 gives the whole variable domain DTGVSQNPRHKITKRGQNVTFRCDPISEHNRLYWYRQTLGQGPEFLTYFQNEAQLEKSRLLSDRFSAERPKGSFSTLEIQRTEQGDSAMYLCASSLARDRGTEAFFGQGTRLTVV.

This rearrangement joins TRBV2 to TRBJ2-2; 10 nucleotides line up with TRBD2. Germline-derived CDR1 and CDR2 are SNHLY and FYNNEI. V lost 3 bases and J lost 10; bases outside the gene matches: 8. There are 15 residues in the CDR3. CDR3: CASSDWASGSEELFF. The CDR3 DNA reads as TGTGCCAGCAGTGATTGGGCTAGCGGGAGTGAGGAGCTGTTTTTT.

V usage is TRBV5-1 and J usage is TRBJ2-2; TRBD2 might be the D (5 bases). Per germline, CDR1 SGHRS and CDR2 YFSETQ. The V and J ends lost 4 bases and 2 bases respectively, with 6 bases between them. The CDR3 loop spans 13 amino acids. CDR3: CASSSGNTGELFF. CDR3 sequence (DNA): TGCGCCAGCAGCAGCGGCAACACCGGGGAGCTGTTTTTT. Variable domain in full (rest from reference TRBV5-1 and TRBJ2-2): KAGVTQTPRYLIKTRGQQVTLSCSPISGHRSVSWYQQTPGQGLQFLFEYFSETQRNKGNFPGRFSGRQFSNSRSEMNVSTLELGDSALYLCASSSGNTGELFFGEGSRLTVL.

V usage is TRBV5-4 and J usage is TRBJ2-1; unclear D gene. The CDR3 is 15 residues long. V lost 0 bases to trimming and J lost 1 base, with 8 bases between them. In germline, CDR1 is SGHNT, CDR2 YYREEE (reference sequence). CDR3 sequence: CASSLGQTSYNEQFF. The CDR3 DNA sequence: TGTGCCAGCAGCTTGGGGCAGACTTCCTACAATGAGCAGTTCTTC.

The V gene is TRBV7-6, the J gene TRBJ1-5; D is ambiguous. The germline V gene encodes CDR1 SGHVS and CDR2 FNYEAQ. V lost 1 base to trimming and J lost 3 bases, with 10 bases between them. The CDR3 has 15 amino acids. CDR3 in amino acids: CASSLDMGYNQPQHF. The CDR3 DNA is TGTGCCAGCAGCTTAGACATGGGCTACAATCAGCCCCAGCATTTT. Full variable domain (rest looked up from reference TRBV7-6 and TRBJ1-5): GAGVSQSPRYKVTKRGQDVALRCDPISGHVSLYWYRQALGQGPEFLTYFNYEAQQDKSGLPNDRFSAERPEGSISTLTIQRTEQRDSAMYRCASSLDMGYNQPQHFGDGTRLSIL.

Comment on this clone: One junction end does not reproduce the germline sequence, and a read error may be involved. The genes are TRBV7-8 and TRBJ2-3, with TRBD2 matching 8 bases. Germline CDR1 is SGHVS and CDR2 is FQNEAQ. This CDR3 is 18 amino acids long. Here the CDR3 reads CANSPPRRRGVRGDTQYF. The CDR3 DNA sequence: TGTGCCAACAGCCCACCTCGACGGCGGGGGGTCCGCGGAGATACGCAGTATTTT.

The genes are TRBV19 and TRBJ2-5, with 9 bases aligning to TRBD1. Trimming at V came to 5 bases and at J to 5 bases, leaving 6 bases not matched to a gene. This CDR3 region has 14 residues. Germline V gives CDR1 LNHDA, CDR2 SQIVND (reference sequence). The CDR3 DNA reads as TGTGCCAGTAGTCAGGGACAGGGAGTGGAGACCCAGTACTTC. As protein: CASSQGQGVETQYF. The variable domain in full, with the rest retrieved from reference TRBV19 and TRBJ2-5, is DGGITQSPKYLFRKEGQNVTLSCEQNLNHDAMYWYRQDPGQGLRLIYYSQIVNDFQKGDIAEGYSVSREKKESFPLTVTSAQKNPTAFYLCASSQGQGVETQYFGPGTRLLVL.

This sequence joins TRBV13 and TRBJ2-5, with TRBD1 matching over 8 bases. Losses at the gene ends were 1 base for V and 3 bases for J; bases not matched to a gene: 4. The CDR3 runs 15 residues. CDR1 PRHDT and CDR2 FYEKMQ come from the germline V gene (reference sequence). The CDR3 DNA is TGTGCCAGCAGCTTAGATCAGGGACAGGAAGAGACCCAGTACTTC. Translation: CASSLDQGQEETQYF.

The J gene is TRBJ1-2, the V gene TRBV7-9, with D uncertain. The germline V gene encodes CDR1 SEHNR and CDR2 FQNEAQ (reference sequence). The CDR3 covers 13 residues. V dropped 1 base and J dropped 2 bases, with 5 bases sitting between them. This CDR3 reads CASSLGENYGYTF. CDR3 sequence (DNA): TGTGCCAGCAGCTTAGGGGAGAACTATGGCTACACCTTC.

This clone was counted a few times. V usage is TRBV13 and J usage is TRBJ2-5, with 10 bases fitting TRBD2. CDR3 length: 17 residues. Germline loops: CDR1 PRHDT, CDR2 FYEKMQ (reference sequence). V was clipped by 2 bases and J by 0 bases; unmatched bases: 6. The CDR3 is CASSLRLAGANQETQYF. The CDR3 bases are TGTGCCAGCAGCTTAAGGCTAGCGGGGGCTAACCAAGAGACCCAGTACTTC.

The CDR3 is CSVGQREEKLFF. The CDR3 coding sequence is TGCAGCGTCGGACAGAGGGAGGAAAAACTGTTTTTT. This chain connects TRBV29-1 to TRBJ1-4; D is perhaps TRBD1 (6 bases). The CDR3 consists of 12 residues. V dropped 6 bases and J dropped 8 bases, with 13 bases sitting between them. Germline lookup yields CDR1 SQVTM and CDR2 ANQGSEA.

The CDR3 nucleotides read TGTGCCAGCAACACAGGGGGTGAGACCGGGGAGCTGTTTTTT. It specifies CASNTGGETGELFF. The rearrangement uses TRBV28 and TRBJ2-2; TRBD1 aligns across 8 bases. After removal of 7 bases from V and 5 bases from J, the junction contained 6 bases not matched to a gene. The CDR3 sequence is 14 residues long. Germline CDR1 and CDR2: MDHEN and SYDVKM.

The chain combines TRBV28 with TRBJ2-7; 9 nucleotides agree with TRBD1. Germline V gene lookup returns CDR1 MDHEN and CDR2 SYDVKM. The length of the CDR3 is 15 residues. The V segment lost 4 bases and the J segment 5 bases; nucleotides outside the gene matches: 9. The chain's CDR3 is CASSSAGTGIHEQYV. CDR3 sequence (DNA): TGTGCCAGCAGTTCCGCCGGGACAGGGATCCACGAGCAGTACGTC.

CDR3 DNA: TGTGCCTGGACCAGCGGCGGCCTGTCCCGAGTCCACCTATACAATGAGCAGTTCTTC. It codes for CAWTSGGLSRVHLYNEQFF. V gene TRBV30 combines with J gene TRBJ2-1, with D perhaps matching TRBD2 (5 bases). V lost 4 bases, J lost 4 bases, and 29 bases lay in between. The CDR3 sequence is 19 residues long. Germline lookup yields CDR1 GTSNPN and CDR2 SVGIG (reference sequence).

The V call is TRBV7-3, the J call TRBJ2-2, with D possibly being TRBD2 (6 bases). CDR1 is SGHTA, CDR2 FQGTGA, per germline. The V gene lost 5 bases and the J gene lost 6 bases, with 22 bases spanning the gap. The CDR3 sequence is 17 residues long. The CDR3 sequence: CASSPLVVSEGPGELFF. CDR3 DNA sequence: TGTGCCAGCAGCCCCCTAGTGGTCTCGGAGGGCCCCGGGGAGCTGTTTTTT.

The chain has TRBV13 and TRBJ1-6; 7 nucleotides match TRBD1. V gave up 5 bases and J gave up 10 bases; unmatched junction bases: 8. The CDR3 covers 14 residues. Germline CDR1 and CDR2: PRHDT and FYEKMQ (reference sequence). The CDR3 region has the DNA TGTGCCAGCAGCCTAAACAGGGGTCGGTCACCCCTCCACTTT. Its protein is CASSLNRGRSPLHF.

The chain employs TRBV11-3 and TRBJ1-2; the D gene is possibly TRBD1 (6 bases). This CDR3 has 12 residues. The V gene lost 5 bases and the J gene lost 8 bases, with 12 bases spanning the gap. The germline V gene has CDR1 SGHNT and CDR2 YENEEA. The chain's CDR3 is CASSPGQYGYTF. In DNA form, the CDR3 reads TGTGCCAGCAGCCCTGGACAGTACGGCTACACCTTC.